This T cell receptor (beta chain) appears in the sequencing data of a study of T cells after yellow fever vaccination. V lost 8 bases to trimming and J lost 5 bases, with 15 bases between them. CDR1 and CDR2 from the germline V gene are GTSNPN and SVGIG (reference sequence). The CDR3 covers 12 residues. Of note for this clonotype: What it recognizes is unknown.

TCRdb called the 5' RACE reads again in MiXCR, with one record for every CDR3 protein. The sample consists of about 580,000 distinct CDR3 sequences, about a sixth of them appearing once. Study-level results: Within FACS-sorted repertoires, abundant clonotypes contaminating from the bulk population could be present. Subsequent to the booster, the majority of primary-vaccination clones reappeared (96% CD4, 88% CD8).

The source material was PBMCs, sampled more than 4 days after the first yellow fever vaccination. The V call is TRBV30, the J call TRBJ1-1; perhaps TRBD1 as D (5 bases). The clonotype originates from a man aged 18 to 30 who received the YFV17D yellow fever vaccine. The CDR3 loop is CAGARVRTEAFF. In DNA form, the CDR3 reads TGTGCCGGGGCGAGGGTTAGGACTGAAGCTTTCTTT.